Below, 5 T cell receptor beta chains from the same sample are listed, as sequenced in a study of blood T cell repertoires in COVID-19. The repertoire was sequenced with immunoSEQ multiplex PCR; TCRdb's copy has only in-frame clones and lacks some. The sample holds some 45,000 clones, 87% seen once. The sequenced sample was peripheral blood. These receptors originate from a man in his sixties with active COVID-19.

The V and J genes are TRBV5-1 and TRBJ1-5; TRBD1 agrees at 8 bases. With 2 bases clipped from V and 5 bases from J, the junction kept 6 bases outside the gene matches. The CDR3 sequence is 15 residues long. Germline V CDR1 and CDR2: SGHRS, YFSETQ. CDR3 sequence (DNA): TGCGCCAGCAGCTTCGGACAGGGCGGCGATCAGCCCCAGCATTTT. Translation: CASSFGQGGDQPQHF.

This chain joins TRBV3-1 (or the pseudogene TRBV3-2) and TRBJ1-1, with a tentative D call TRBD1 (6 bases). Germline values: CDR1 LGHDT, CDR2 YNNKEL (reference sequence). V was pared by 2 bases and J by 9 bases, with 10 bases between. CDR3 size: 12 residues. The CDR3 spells CASSQRGQKAFF. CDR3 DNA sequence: TGTGCCAGCAGCCAAAGGGGACAAAAAGCTTTCTTT.

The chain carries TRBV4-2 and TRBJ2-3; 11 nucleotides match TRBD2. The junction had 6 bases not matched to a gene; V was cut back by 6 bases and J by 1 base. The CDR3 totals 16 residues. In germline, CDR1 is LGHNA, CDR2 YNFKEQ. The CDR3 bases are TGTGCCAGCAGATCAGAACTAGCGGGGGGCACAGATACGCAGTATTTT. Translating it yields CASRSELAGGTDTQYF.

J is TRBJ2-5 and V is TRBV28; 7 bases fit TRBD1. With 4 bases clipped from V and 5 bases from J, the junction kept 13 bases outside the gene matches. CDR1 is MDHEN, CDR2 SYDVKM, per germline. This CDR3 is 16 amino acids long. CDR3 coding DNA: TGTGCCAGCAGTTCCCGTCTGACAGGGAGAACGGAGACCCAGTACTTC. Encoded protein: CASSSRLTGRTETQYF.

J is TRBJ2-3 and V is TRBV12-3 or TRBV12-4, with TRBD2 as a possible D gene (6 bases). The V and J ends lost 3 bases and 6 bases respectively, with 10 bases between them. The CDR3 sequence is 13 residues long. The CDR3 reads CASSFGGSDTQYF. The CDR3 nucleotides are TGTGCCAGCAGTTTTGGAGGGTCCGATACGCAGTATTTT.